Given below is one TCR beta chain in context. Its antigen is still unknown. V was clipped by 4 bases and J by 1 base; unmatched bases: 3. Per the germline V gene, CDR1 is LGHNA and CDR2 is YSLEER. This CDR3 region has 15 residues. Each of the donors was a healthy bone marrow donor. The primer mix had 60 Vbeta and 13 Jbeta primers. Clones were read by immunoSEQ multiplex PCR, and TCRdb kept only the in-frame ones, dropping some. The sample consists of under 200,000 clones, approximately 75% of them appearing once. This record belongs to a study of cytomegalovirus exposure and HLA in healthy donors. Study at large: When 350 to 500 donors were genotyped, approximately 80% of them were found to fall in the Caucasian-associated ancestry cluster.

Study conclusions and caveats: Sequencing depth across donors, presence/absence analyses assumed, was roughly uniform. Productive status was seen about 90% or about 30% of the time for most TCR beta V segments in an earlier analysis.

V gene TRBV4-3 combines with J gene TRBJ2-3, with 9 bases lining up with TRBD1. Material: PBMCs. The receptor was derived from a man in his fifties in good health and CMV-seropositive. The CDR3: CASSPTGGRTDTQYF. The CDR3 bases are TGCGCCAGCAGCCCCACAGGGGGCCGCACAGATACGCAGTATTTT.